A single sample gave rise to the 9 T cell receptor beta chains below, sequenced in a study of T cell repertoires in cytomegalovirus infection. TCRdb independently ran MiXCR on the reads; one entry per CDR3 protein. Found here are about 260,000 distinct CDR3 sequences, approximately 14% of them singletons; the top ten hold roughly 8.9%. Material: PBMCs. These receptors all stem from a human donor in good health (CMV status not recorded). Some clones in this sample may be carry-over from other donors' samples.

There are many counts of this clonotype. CDR3 DNA sequence: TGTGCCAGCAGCTTTCTGCTTTCTGGGGCCAACGTCCTGACTTTC. The encoded protein is CASSFLLSGANVLTF. The rearrangement links TRBV7-6 to TRBJ2-6; D gene uncertain. The germline CDR1 and CDR2 sequences are SGHVS and FNYEAQ. Deletions cut 3 bases from V and 1 base from J, with 7 bases between. The CDR3 covers 15 residues.

This clonotype has ten or more counts. The V gene is TRBV7-2, the J gene TRBJ2-7; TRBD2 aligns across 8 bases. The length of the CDR3 is 16 residues. J gave up 3 bases and V 5 bases, and 12 bases lay outside the gene matches. Germline CDR1 is SGHTA and CDR2 is FQGNSA. CDR3 loop: CASSPHAAGGGYEQYF. Here the CDR3 DNA reads TGTGCCAGCAGCCCACATGCCGCGGGGGGTGGCTACGAGCAGTACTTC.

The chain uses TRBV27 and TRBJ2-5; maybe TRBD1 (5 bases). CDR3 length: 18 residues. Germline CDR1 reads MNHEY; CDR2 reads SMNVEV (reference sequence). V was clipped by 3 bases and J by 5 bases, with 25 bases between them. The CDR3 spells CASSFKGMGRALRETQYF. The CDR3, as DNA: TGTGCCAGCAGTTTTAAAGGGATGGGCAGGGCCCTCCGGGAGACCCAGTACTTC.

This chain uses TRBV20-1 with TRBJ2-1; 9 bases align to TRBD2. The germline V gene encodes CDR1 DFQATT and CDR2 SNEGSKA (reference sequence). After removal of 4 bases from V and 15 bases from J, the junction contained 10 bases not matched to a gene. This CDR3 is 12 amino acids long. The CDR3 DNA sequence: TGCAGTGCTATTAGCGGGAGAAGAAGTCCGTTCTTC. Amino acid sequence: CSAISGRRSPFF.

The sample holds many counts of this clonotype. The genes are TRBV19 and TRBJ1-1; unclear D gene. CDR1 is LNHDA, CDR2 SQIVND, per germline (reference sequence). CDR3 length: 14 residues. With 3 bases removed from V and 2 bases from J, the gap between germline ends came to 10 bases. The DNA of the CDR3 is TGTGCCAGTAGTATCAGCCGGGGAAACACTGAAGCTTTCTTT. Translation: CASSISRGNTEAFF.

In its sample, this clonotype was seen a few times. The chain recombines TRBV11-2 with TRBJ2-1; 9 nucleotides line up with TRBD2. The CDR3 sequence is 17 residues long. CDR1 and CDR2 from the germline V gene are SGHAT and FQNNGV. Germline trimming cut 2 bases from V and 6 bases from J; bases unmatched to any gene: 11. The chain's CDR3 is CASSLPLAGFIGNEQFF. The CDR3 DNA sequence: TGTGCCAGCAGCTTACCCCTAGCGGGGTTTATAGGCAATGAGCAGTTCTTC.

The chain joins TRBV20-1 to TRBJ2-2; TRBD1 agrees at 8 bases. V shed 6 bases, J shed 3 bases, and the junction held 6 bases outside the gene matches. In germline, CDR1 is DFQATT, CDR2 SNEGSKA (reference sequence). The CDR3 length is 14 residues. In DNA, the CDR3 is TGCAGTGCGCTCCGGGACAGGCACACCGGGGAGCTGTTTTTT. This translates into CSALRDRHTGELFF.

This clonotype has only one observation. The rearrangement uses TRBV5-4 and TRBJ2-3; no reliable D call. Germline CDR1 is SGHNT and CDR2 is YYREEE (reference sequence). V lost 0 bases and J 1 base, leaving 6 bases between the germline ends. This CDR3 contains 14 residues. The chain's CDR3 is CASSLARRTDTQYF. For the CDR3, the DNA is TGTGCCAGCAGCTTGGCACGGCGCACAGATACGCAGTATTTT.

Here the CDR3 DNA reads TGTGCCAGCAGTTCCGTGACAGGATCACCCCTCCACTTT. It codes for CASSSVTGSPLHF. The chain couples TRBV12-3 or TRBV12-4 to TRBJ1-6, with D possibly matching TRBD1 (6 bases). The CDR3 consists of 13 residues. Trimming left V 4 bases short and J 10 bases short, with 11 bases between.